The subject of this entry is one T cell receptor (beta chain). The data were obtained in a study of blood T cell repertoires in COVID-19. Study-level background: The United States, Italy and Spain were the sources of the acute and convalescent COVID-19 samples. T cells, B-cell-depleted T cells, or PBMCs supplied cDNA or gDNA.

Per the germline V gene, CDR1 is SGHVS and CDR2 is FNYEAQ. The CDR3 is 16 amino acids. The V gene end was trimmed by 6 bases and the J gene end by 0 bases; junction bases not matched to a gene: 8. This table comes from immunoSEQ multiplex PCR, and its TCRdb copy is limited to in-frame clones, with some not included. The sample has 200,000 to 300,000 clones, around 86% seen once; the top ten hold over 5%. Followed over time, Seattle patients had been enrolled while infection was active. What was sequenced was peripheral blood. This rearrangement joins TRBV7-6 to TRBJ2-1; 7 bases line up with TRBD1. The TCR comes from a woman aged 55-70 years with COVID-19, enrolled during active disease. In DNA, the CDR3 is TGTGCCAGCAGATCTAGACAGGGTAGCTCCTACAATGAGCAGTTCTTC. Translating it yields CASRSRQGSSYNEQFF.